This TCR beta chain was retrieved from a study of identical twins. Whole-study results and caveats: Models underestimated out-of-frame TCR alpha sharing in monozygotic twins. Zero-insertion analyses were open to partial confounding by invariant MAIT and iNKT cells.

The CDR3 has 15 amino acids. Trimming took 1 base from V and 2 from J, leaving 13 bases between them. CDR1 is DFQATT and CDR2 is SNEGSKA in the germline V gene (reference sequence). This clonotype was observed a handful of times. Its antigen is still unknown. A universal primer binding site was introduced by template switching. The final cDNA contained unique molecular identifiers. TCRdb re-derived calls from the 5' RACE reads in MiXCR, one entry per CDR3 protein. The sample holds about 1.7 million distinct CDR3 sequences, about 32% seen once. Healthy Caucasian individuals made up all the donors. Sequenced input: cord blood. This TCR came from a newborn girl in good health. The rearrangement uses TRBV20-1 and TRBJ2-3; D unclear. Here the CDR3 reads CSARGGSTSTDTQYF. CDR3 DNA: TGCAGTGCTAGAGGTGGATCCACCTCCACAGATACGCAGTATTTT.